This TCR beta chain was identified during a study of T cells in Graves' hyperthyroidism and ophthalmopathy. Germline V gene data show CDR1 as KGHDR and CDR2 as SFDVKD. The CDR3 length is 15 residues. J was trimmed by 5 bases and V by 2 bases; bases with no gene match: 6. Only a few counts were recorded for this clonotype. Regions amplified from RNA transcripts were the TCR beta CDR3 regions. Carried out on the TCR CDR3, a first-round RT-PCR used the HTBI primer set. In TCRdb, the multiplex PCR reads were re-called with MiXCR into one record per CDR3 protein. Here the sample spans about 560,000 distinct CDR3 sequences, 15% to 20% being singletons.

The sequence derives from a woman younger than 30 with Graves' hyperthyroidism. Sequencing was carried out using blood. V is TRBV24-1 and J is TRBJ2-5; TRBD2 matches 8 bases. The CDR3 loop is CATSDSGGEGETQYF. The CDR3 DNA sequence: TGTGCCACCAGTGATTCGGGGGGGGAGGGTGAGACCCAGTACTTC.